The clone carrying this T cell receptor beta chain was observed a handful of times. The antigen is undetermined. These data come from a study of T-cell reconstitution after alpha-beta-depleted transplantation in children. General study points: Reported findings indicate that, about two months after transplant, alpha-beta T cells came from several hundred expanded clones, which were derived from non-depleted graft cells. Diversity and T-cell counts at one year after transplant derived mostly from new T cells. Some patients' high day-60 TCRbeta diversity was attributed to recipient cells surviving conditioning.

TCRbeta library construction was performed incorporating unique molecular identifiers. MiXCR, run by TCRdb on the PCR reads, gives a single entry per CDR3 protein. The sample has 750,000 to 950,000 distinct CDR3 sequences, 16% seen once. The CDR3 loop spans 14 amino acids. After removal of 6 bases from V and 2 bases from J, the junction contained 6 bases not matched to a gene. Germline V CDR1 and CDR2: MNHEY, SVGEGT. The source material was PBMCs, mostly from graft donor cells, sampled 360 days after TCRalphabeta/CD19-depleted stem cell transplant. The clonotype comes from a male patient younger than 18 who had a stem cell transplant for acute lymphoblastic leukemia, so the T cells may come from the graft donor. This sequence joins TRBV6-2 or TRBV6-3 and TRBJ2-5; TRBD1 matches 7 bases. In DNA, the CDR3 is TGTGCCAGCAGAAGGACAGGACGTCAAGAGACCCAGTACTTC. This translates into CASRRTGRQETQYF.